What follows are 2 T cell receptor beta chains derived from one specimen sequenced in a study of T cell clonality in common variable immunodeficiency (dated by TCRdb to between 2014 and 2017). Library method: the immunoSEQ multiplex PCR assay. TCRdb re-hosts the immuneACCESS table, in-frame sequences only. Its copies lack some clones; in the studies checked, an unresolved V gene accounts for under half of them, and the cause for the rest is not known. There are fewer than 75,000 clones in this sample, and none of them is a singleton. About 1.7% of the sample goes to the ten largest clones. Sequences were obtained from peripheral blood mononuclear cells. All receptors come from a person aged 18 to 70 in good health.

The table lists this clone with many counts. The missing CDR3 end, 3 residues past where the read stops, is filled in from the germline J gene. The chain recombines TRBV20-1 with TRBJ1-6, with TRBD1 matching over 9 bases. The germline CDR1 and CDR2 sequences are DFQATT and SNEGSKA (reference sequence). After removal of 3 bases from V and 9 bases from J, the junction contained 6 bases not matched to a gene. This CDR3 contains 14 residues. The CDR3 spells CSARTGTGLSPLHF. CDR3 DNA (partial): TGCAGTGCTAGGACCGGGACAGGGCTTTCACCC.

This clone was seen many times. The CDR3 end falls 3 residues outside the read, so it is completed with the germline J gene. The chain recombines TRBV5-1 with TRBJ2-7; 11 bases agree with TRBD1. CDR3 length: 14 residues. The germline V gene has CDR1 SGHRS and CDR2 YFSETQ. J gave up 5 bases and V 2 bases, and 3 bases lay outside the gene matches. The CDR3 here is CASSLEGQGDEQYF. The sequenced CDR3 bases are TGCGCCAGCAGCTTAGAGGGACAGGGGGACGAG.